One and the same sample provided the 25 T cell receptor beta chains below, sequenced in a study of blood T cell repertoires in COVID-19. The protocol was immunoSEQ multiplex PCR, while the TCRdb copy is restricted to in-frame clones and leaves out a portion. Of more than 110,000 clones in the sample, around 82% were seen once. The sequenced sample was PBMCs or T cells enriched from blood (not recorded which). These TCRs come from a woman aged 45-60 years who had recovered from COVID-19.

This clone was seen more than once but under ten times. This chain uses TRBV5-1 with TRBJ1-1, with unresolved D. Germline loops: CDR1 SGHRS, CDR2 YFSETQ. CDR3 length equals 16 residues. Trimming pared 0 bases from V and 8 bases from J, leaving 20 bases between. The CDR3 sequence is CASSLAQRVGVGEAFF. The CDR3, as DNA: TGCGCCAGCAGCTTGGCTCAGAGGGTGGGCGTAGGGGAAGCTTTCTTT.

This sequence joins TRBV28 and TRBJ2-7; 7 positions agree with TRBD1. Trimming cost V 5 bases and J 3 bases; bases outside gene matches: 10. Germline V gene data show CDR1 as MDHEN and CDR2 as SYDVKM. CDR3 length: 15 residues. CDR3 loop: CASSPAGTVRYEQYF. Written as DNA, the CDR3 is TGTGCCAGCAGTCCCGCCGGGACAGTGCGCTACGAGCAGTACTTC.

The chain has TRBV19 and TRBJ1-2; TRBD1 is a possible D gene (5 bases). The CDR3 is made up of 13 amino acids. V dropped 6 bases and J dropped 4 bases, with 12 bases sitting between them. Germline CDR1 LNHDA, CDR2 SQIVND (reference sequence). The CDR3 DNA reads TGTGCCAGTAGACCACCGGACATCTATGGCTACACCTTC. Translating it yields CASRPPDIYGYTF.

The sample holds many counts of this clone. The rearrangement uses TRBV6-5 and TRBJ2-1, with 7 bases fitting TRBD1. V lost 6 bases, J lost 5 bases, and 7 bases stayed unmatched. The V gene's germline CDR1 is MNHEY and CDR2 SVGAGI. The CDR3 is 14 residues long. Here the CDR3 reads CASRRGRRNNEQFF. The CDR3 nucleotides are TGTGCCAGCAGGAGGGGGCGCCGGAACAATGAGCAGTTCTTC.

The genes are TRBV19 and TRBJ2-4; 9 bases line up with TRBD1. The junction had 5 bases not matched to a gene; V was cut back by 8 bases and J by 3 bases. In germline, CDR1 is LNHDA, CDR2 SQIVND (reference sequence). There are 14 residues in the CDR3. This CDR3 is CASQDRGDKNIQYF. DNA for the CDR3: TGTGCCAGTCAGGACAGGGGTGACAAAAACATTCAGTACTTC.

This clone was counted only a few times. This sequence joins TRBV29-1 and TRBJ2-3; TRBD2 might be the D (6 bases). The V gene's germline CDR1 is SQVTM and CDR2 ANQGSEA. CDR3 length equals 14 residues. V lost 0 bases to trimming and J lost 0 bases, with 7 bases between them. The CDR3 DNA is TGCAGCGTTGAAGACGGGACTAGCACAGATACGCAGTATTTT. Protein sequence: CSVEDGTSTDTQYF.

V and J are TRBV5-1 and TRBJ2-7; 7 bases map to TRBD1. The CDR3 runs to 17 residues. Germline loops: CDR1 SGHRS, CDR2 YFSETQ. Trimming took 1 base from V and 0 from J; bases not matched to a gene: 10. The CDR3 nucleotides are TGCGCCAGCAGCTTGAATCCACCGGGACAGCTCTCCTACGAGCAGTACTTC. Protein: CASSLNPPGQLSYEQYF. Combining the CDR3 with reference TRBV5-1 and TRBJ2-7 gives the whole variable domain KAGVTQTPRYLIKTRGQQVTLSCSPISGHRSVSWYQQTPGQGLQFLFEYFSETQRNKGNFPGRFSGRQFSNSRSEMNVSTLELGDSALYLCASSLNPPGQLSYEQYFGPGTRLTVT.

The V gene is TRBV7-2, the J gene TRBJ2-2; D may be TRBD2 (5 bases). Trimming stripped 4 bases from V and 8 bases from J, with 11 bases between. CDR1 is SGHTA and CDR2 is FQGNSA in the germline V gene. The CDR3 sequence is 13 residues long. CDR3 loop: CASSYSRGGELFF. The CDR3, as DNA: TGTGCCAGCAGCTATTCACGGGGTGGGGAGCTGTTTTTT.

The chain has TRBV30 and TRBJ1-5, with 7 bases fitting TRBD1. Trimming at V came to 4 bases and at J to 7 bases, leaving 4 bases not matched to a gene. The CDR3 runs to 12 residues. The germline V gene has CDR1 GTSNPN and CDR2 SVGIG (reference sequence). The CDR3 here is CAWNRGDQPQHF. CDR3 DNA: TGTGCCTGGAACAGGGGTGACCAGCCCCAGCATTTT.

The J gene is TRBJ2-7, the V gene TRBV18, with 7 nucleotides matching TRBD1. The CDR3 loop spans 14 amino acids. V lost 5 bases to trimming and J lost 3 bases; unmatched junction nucleotides: 7. Germline V gene data show CDR1 as KGHSH and CDR2 as LQKENI. The DNA of the CDR3 is TGTGCCAGCTCAGGCCCGGGACAGCACTACGAGCAGTACGTC. This sequence encodes CASSGPGQHYEQYV.

This clone has a single count. CDR3 protein: CASSFRERLISYEQYF. CDR3 DNA sequence: TGTGCCAGCAGTTTCCGGGAGCGCCTTATCTCCTACGAGCAGTACTTC. The chain has TRBV28 and TRBJ2-7, with D possibly TRBD2 on 6 matching bases. V lost 3 bases and J 0 bases, leaving 15 bases between the germline ends. Germline V lookup: CDR1 MDHEN, CDR2 SYDVKM. This CDR3 is built from 16 residues.

The chain couples TRBV6-1 to TRBJ2-7; 8 bases match TRBD1. V trimming: 4 bases; J trimming: 5 bases; junction bases outside the gene matches: 13. CDR1 is MNHNS and CDR2 is SASEGT in the germline V gene. The CDR3 has 16 amino acids. The CDR3 region has the DNA TGTGCCAGCAGTGTTCGACCGGGACAGGCTTCTAACGAGCAGTACGTC. It specifies CASSVRPGQASNEQYV.

This rearrangement joins TRBV7-3 to TRBJ2-2; weak D call: TRBD2 (6 bases). Deletions cut 2 bases from V and 4 bases from J, with 8 bases between. Germline CDR1 SGHTA, CDR2 FQGTGA. There are 14 residues in the CDR3. DNA for the CDR3: TGTGCCAGCAGCTTAGGGACTCTCACCGGGGAGCTGTTTTTT. This encodes CASSLGTLTGELFF.

The chain recombines TRBV4-1 with TRBJ2-7; D is unresolved. Trimming shortened V by 4 bases and J by 3 bases, and 16 bases separated the two germline ends. From germline, CDR1 is MGHRA and CDR2 YSYEKL. The CDR3 covers 15 residues. The CDR3 loop reads CASSLHEAEIYEQYF. DNA for the CDR3: TGCGCCAGCAGCCTTCATGAGGCAGAAATCTACGAGCAGTACTTC.

This rearrangement joins TRBV28 to TRBJ1-3; perhaps TRBD1 as D (5 bases). The CDR3 loop spans 15 amino acids. V lost 4 bases and J 0 bases, leaving 10 bases between the germline ends. Germline V gene data show CDR1 as MDHEN and CDR2 as SYDVKM. The CDR3 spells CASSSGLLSGNTIYF. CDR3 nucleotide sequence: TGTGCCAGCAGTTCAGGGCTCCTCTCTGGAAACACCATATATTTT.

The chain is built from TRBV2 and TRBJ1-5; D might be TRBD1 (6 bases). CDR3 length: 15 amino acids. Per the germline V gene, CDR1 is SNHLY and CDR2 is FYNNEI. Trimming took off 7 bases at V and 1 base at J, with 14 bases between the two ends. The CDR3 coding sequence is TGTGCCAGCATAGGGGTAGGGGGAAGCAATCAGCCCCAGCATTTT. Its protein product is CASIGVGGSNQPQHF.

The genes are TRBV7-9 and TRBJ1-4; TRBD1 aligns across 7 bases. Looked up from germline, CDR1 is SEHNR and CDR2 is FQNEAQ (reference sequence). V trimming: 6 bases; J trimming: 8 bases; junction bases outside the gene matches: 9. The CDR3 has 14 residues. CDR3 coding DNA: TGTGCCAGCAGACACAACACAGGGGCGGAAAAACTGTTTTTT. Translated, it gives CASRHNTGAEKLFF.

This clone showed up just a few times. The CDR3: CASSEIGHHGSPLHF. Written as DNA, the CDR3 is TGTGCCAGCAGTGAAATTGGACACCACGGTTCCCCCCTCCACTTT. The J gene is TRBJ1-6, the V gene TRBV2, with TRBD1 as a possible D gene (5 bases). Germline V CDR1 and CDR2: SNHLY, FYNNEI. The CDR3 consists of 15 residues. V was shortened by 2 bases and J by 13 bases, with 18 bases between the two germline ends. The complete variable domain, with remaining parts taken from reference TRBV2 and TRBJ1-6, reads EPEVTQTPSHQVTQMGQEVILRCVPISNHLYFYWYRQILGQKVEFLVSFYNNEISEKSEIFDDQFSVERPDGSNFTLKIRSTKLEDSAMYFCASSEIGHHGSPLHFGNGTRLTVT.

This chain connects TRBV5-6 to TRBJ2-7, with unresolved D. The germline V and J ends were trimmed by 1 base and 6 bases, with 14 bases remaining between them. The CDR3 has 14 amino acids. Per germline, CDR1 SGHDT and CDR2 YYEEEE. The CDR3 DNA sequence: TGTGCCAGCAGCTTGATGTCAGGCTCCCGCGAGCAGTACGTC. Its protein is CASSLMSGSREQYV.

The chain links TRBV5-1 to TRBJ2-5, with 7 nucleotides matching TRBD1. The CDR3 runs to 14 residues. Germline CDR1 is SGHRS and CDR2 is YFSETQ. V lost 4 bases, J lost 2 bases, and 5 bases stayed unmatched. CDR3 DNA: TGCGCCAGCAGCGCCCGGGGACAGCAAGAGACCCAGTACTTC. As protein: CASSARGQQETQYF.

This clone appeared many times. This specimen includes other DNA sequences encoding the same CDR3. The chain recombines TRBV19 with TRBJ1-1; 7 nucleotides align to TRBD1. The length of the CDR3 is 16 residues. The trim removed 4 bases at V and 1 base at J, leaving 9 bases unmatched. Germline assignment: CDR1 LNHDA and CDR2 SQIVND (reference sequence). CDR3 in DNA: TGTGCCAGTAGTACCCCCGGGGGACAGAGGAACACTGAAGCTTTCTTT. This codes for CASSTPGGQRNTEAFF. Full variable domain (missing parts from reference TRBV19 and TRBJ1-1): DGGITQSPKYLFRKEGQNVTLSCEQNLNHDAMYWYRQDPGQGLRLIYYSQIVNDFQKGDIAEGYSVSREKKESFPLTVTSAQKNPTAFYLCASSTPGGQRNTEAFFGQGTRLTVV.

The rearrangement uses TRBV7-8 and TRBJ1-3; D gene unclear. V lost 1 base to trimming and J lost 0 bases, with 7 bases between them. CDR3 length: 15 residues. CDR1 and CDR2 from the germline V gene are SGHVS and FQNEAQ. DNA for the CDR3: TGTGCCAGCAGCTTAGAACCCAGCTCTGGAAACACCATATATTTT. Its protein product is CASSLEPSSGNTIYF.

This sequence joins TRBV6-5 and TRBJ1-1, with TRBD1 identical over 10 bases. The length of the CDR3 is 14 residues. CDR1 is MNHEY and CDR2 is SVGAGI in the germline V gene. With 8 bases clipped from V and 7 bases from J, the junction kept 10 bases outside the gene matches. CDR3 region: CASAGQGGNGEAFF. The CDR3 DNA reads as TGTGCCAGCGCCGGACAGGGGGGCAATGGTGAAGCTTTCTTT.

This clone was seen only a few times. The chain employs TRBV7-9 and TRBJ1-2; D might be TRBD1 (5 bases). There are 14 residues in the CDR3. CDR1 and CDR2 from the germline V gene are SEHNR and FQNEAQ (reference sequence). V was trimmed by 0 bases and J by 3 bases, leaving 8 bases between them. CDR3 DNA: TGTGCCAGCAGCTTAGCGGGGCAGGACTATGGCTACACCTTC. Translating gives CASSLAGQDYGYTF.

This rearrangement joins TRBV19 to TRBJ1-5; tentatively, D is TRBD1 (5 bases). Deletions cut 4 bases from V and 0 bases from J, with 13 bases between. The V gene's germline CDR1 is LNHDA and CDR2 SQIVND (reference sequence). The CDR3 is 16 residues long. CDR3 loop: CASSSPGADSNQPQHF. The CDR3 DNA is TGTGCCAGTAGTAGTCCTGGGGCAGATAGCAATCAGCCCCAGCATTTT.